A selection of T cell receptor beta chains follows, all from one sample in a study of lymphopenia after photon versus proton radiotherapy. Profiled with immunoSEQ multiplex PCR; TCRdb holds only in-frame clones, not every one. The sample holds 40,000 or so clones, about 90% seen once. The specimen comprised peripheral blood, sampled from a patient treated with photon-based radiotherapy. These receptor sequences come from a man aged 60 to 75 with cholangiocarcinoma. Both conserved end residues are part of each CDR3. The D gene is left open where the match is weak. Expanded clones are given a class, and other clones once, few, many or no size at all.

TRBD1 | - | 15 | TRBJ2-3 | TRBV5-1 | CATNTGTGFTDTQYF | TGCGCCACCAACACCGGGACAGGGTTCACAGATACGCAGTATTTT
TRBD1 | - | 17 | TRBJ1-5 | TRBV27 | CASRSLYRGRNNQPQHF | TGTGCCAGCAGGTCATTATACAGGGGTCGTAACAATCAGCCCCAGCATTTT
- | - | 14 | TRBJ2-1 | TRBV19 | CASSIRDHHNEQFF | TGTGCCAGTAGTATCCGGGACCACCACAATGAGCAGTTCTTC
- | - | 14 | TRBJ1-6 | TRBV18 | CASSPRVDNSPLHF | TGTGCCAGCTCACCGAGGGTCGATAATTCACCCCTCCACTTT
- | - | 13 | TRBJ2-7 | TRBV6-5 | CASSSPGSYEQYF | TGTGCCAGCAGTTCTCCGGGGTCCTACGAGCAGTACTTC
- | - | 15 | TRBJ1-4 | TRBV6-1 | CASSENRGTNEKLFF | TGTGCCAGCAGTGAGAATCGGGGCACTAATGAAAAACTGTTTTTT
- | - | 13 | TRBJ1-1 | TRBV5-5 | CASSLVADTEAFF | TGTGCCAGCAGCTTGGTGGCGGACACTGAAGCTTTCTTT
- | - | 18 | TRBJ2-7 | TRBV21-1 | CASSIRSMKRRSGYEQYF | TGTGCCAGCAGCATCCGCAGCATGAAGCGGAGGTCAGGGTACGAGCAGTACTTC
- | - | 14 | TRBJ2-7 | TRBV11-2 | CASSLGLATYEQYF | TGTGCCAGCAGCTTGGGTCTAGCGACCTACGAGCAGTACTTC
- | - | 14 | TRBJ2-2 | TRBV2 | CASSPRDSTGELFF | TGTGCCAGCAGTCCCCGGGACTCCACCGGGGAGCTGTTTTTT
TRBD1 | - | 15 | TRBJ1-1 | TRBV9 | CASSVGTGGYTEAFF | TGTGCCAGCAGCGTAGGGACAGGGGGCTACACTGAAGCTTTCTTT
TRBD1 | - | 15 | TRBJ2-3 | TRBV10-3 | CAISESGQGEDTQYF | TGTGCCATCAGTGAGTCGGGACAGGGTGAAGATACGCAGTATTTT
- | - | 16 | TRBJ1-1 | TRBV4-1 | CASSHTSGGSNTEAFF | TGCGCCAGCAGCCATACTTCCGGGGGGTCCAACACTGAAGCTTTCTTT
TRBD1 | few | 14 | TRBJ1-2 | TRBV27 | CASSPRQGAVGYTF | TGTGCCAGCAGTCCCAGACAGGGGGCGGTTGGCTACACCTTC
- | - | 16 | TRBJ2-2 | TRBV11-3 | CASSFEGVLNTGELFF | TGTGCCAGCAGCTTCGAGGGGGTGCTGAACACCGGGGAGCTGTTTTTT
TRBD1 | - | 14 | TRBJ2-7 | TRBV6-5 | CASSIGQGPYEQYF | TGTGCCAGCAGTATCGGACAGGGGCCTTACGAGCAGTACTTC
- | - | 14 | TRBJ2-7 | TRBV28 | CASSYPQDTGEQYF | TGTGCCAGCAGTTATCCCCAGGACACGGGGGAGCAGTACTTC
- | - | 16 | TRBJ2-1 | TRBV18 | CASSRRTDATYNEQFF | TGTGCCAGCTCACGGAGGACAGATGCCACCTACAATGAGCAGTTCTTC
- | - | 13 | TRBJ2-2 | TRBV19 | CASLGPKTGELFF | TGTGCCAGTTTGGGGCCGAAGACCGGGGAGCTGTTTTTT
TRBD2 | once | 17 | TRBJ2-3 | TRBV4-1 | CASSSGLAGVEADTQYF | TGCGCCAGCAGCTCGGGACTAGCGGGAGTGGAAGCAGATACGCAGTATTTT